This entry lists 2 T cell receptor beta chains sequenced from one sample in a study of patients and donors after allogeneic stem cell transplantation. TCRdb itself ran the RT-PCR reads through MiXCR, one entry per CDR3 protein. The sample comprises about 150,000 distinct CDR3 sequences, approximately 24% of which are singletons, and 20% to 30% rests with the top ten. Input material: blood, either unsorted or a sorted T cell fraction (not recorded which). These receptors all stem from a human donor who was either an allogeneic HSCT recipient or a stem cell or donor lymphocyte infusion donor (not recorded which). It is not recorded whose cells these are; they may come from a transplant donor.

This clonotype came up many times. The chain recombines TRBV20-1 with TRBJ1-5; TRBD1 might be the D (5 bases). V gave up 3 bases and J gave up 5 bases, with 8 bases separating them. The CDR3 has 12 amino acids. Germline values: CDR1 DFQATT, CDR2 SNEGSKA (reference sequence). The CDR3 DNA reads TGCAGTGCTAGTGGGGGAGATCAGCCCCAGCATTTT. Translating it yields CSASGGDQPQHF.

This clonotype was counted a few times. The rearrangement joins TRBV10-3 to TRBJ2-3, with D tentatively TRBD1 (6 bases). In germline, CDR1 is ENHRY, CDR2 SYGVKD. V gave up 10 bases and J gave up 6 bases, with 20 bases separating them. The CDR3 has 14 residues. CDR3 DNA sequence: TGTGCCAGCCTCCACAGGGAAGGGGCGGATACGCAGTATTTT. It is translated as CASLHREGADTQYF.